The source of this T cell receptor (beta chain) is a study of T-cell reconstitution after alpha-beta-depleted transplantation in children. Preparing the TCRbeta library involved the use of unique molecular identifiers. From the PCR reads, TCRdb called clonotypes with MiXCR, one entry per CDR3 protein. The sample records approximately 430,000 distinct CDR3 sequences, about 17% being singletons. Study results and limitations: Reportedly, only several hundred clones from non-depleted graft cells drove alpha-beta T-cell counts at about two months.

The CDR3 runs to 15 residues. V gave up 6 bases and J gave up 0 bases, with 11 bases separating them. This clonotype was found many times. Its antigen remains unknown. The specimen comprised PBMCs, mostly from graft donor cells, sampled 360 days after TCRalphabeta/CD19-depleted stem cell transplant. The source is a boy under two years old who had a stem cell transplant for Wiskott-Aldrich syndrome, so the T cells may come from the graft donor. This chain links TRBV12-3 or TRBV12-4 with TRBJ2-2, with D maybe TRBD1 (6 bases). The CDR3 coding sequence is TGTGCCAGCAGCAGGGGAGACACGAACACCGGGGAGCTGTTTTTT. Translation gives CASSRGDTNTGELFF.